This entry features one TCR beta chain sequence. Here immunoSEQ multiplex PCR was the method, and the copy in TCRdb shows in-frame clones only, minus some. The sample has about 59,000 clones; roughly 94% are singletons. This specimen belongs to a study of T cell changes during pregnancy in multiple sclerosis. The CDR3 covers 13 residues. Germline V gene lookup returns CDR1 SEHNR and CDR2 FQNEAQ (reference sequence). The V gene lost 5 bases and the J gene lost 2 bases, with 10 bases spanning the gap. J is TRBJ2-7 and V is TRBV7-9; D may be TRBD2 (6 bases). This specimen consisted of CD8+ T cells from peripheral blood mononuclear cells, obtained after pregnancy. The sequence was obtained from a female donor with multiple sclerosis, enrolled in a pregnancy study. CDR3 region: CASSPGLTYEQYF. Written as DNA, the CDR3 is TGTGCCAGCAGCCCGGGACTGACCTACGAGCAGTACTTC.